A single sample gave rise to the 10 T cell receptor beta chains below, sequenced in a study of metastatic and nonmetastatic thyroid tumors. TCRdb re-processed the PCR reads through MiXCR. The data hold some 60,000 clones, with 30% observed a single time. All patients were untreated before thyroid surgery. The sample taken for sequencing was blood. These receptors all come from a female donor with papillary thyroid cancer or a benign thyroid nodule (not recorded which). Some clones in this sample may be carry-over from other donors' samples.

This clone is labeled as medium-sized. The V and J genes are TRBV25-1 and TRBJ2-1; possibly TRBD2 for D (5 bases). CDR3 length equals 13 residues. The V gene lost 4 bases and the J gene lost 3 bases, with 7 bases spanning the gap. Germline lookup yields CDR1 MGHDK and CDR2 SYGVNS. The CDR3 protein is CASSGRDYNEQFF. The CDR3 DNA is TGTGCCAGCAGTGGACGGGACTACAATGAGCAGTTCTTC.

This clone occurred a few times. The chain uses TRBV30 and TRBJ1-3; D ambiguous. V lost 3 bases and J 4 bases, leaving 19 bases between the germline ends. The CDR3 length is 16 residues. CDR1 is GTSNPN, CDR2 SVGIG, per germline (reference sequence). The CDR3 DNA is TGTGCCTGGAGGTTTCGGTCTGGAAGATGGGGAAACACCATATATTTT. Translation: CAWRFRSGRWGNTIYF.

The rearrangement links TRBV19 to TRBJ1-2; TRBD1 matches 7 bases. This CDR3 has 13 amino acids. V shed 5 bases, J shed 6 bases, and the junction held 6 bases outside the gene matches. From germline, CDR1 is LNHDA and CDR2 SQIVND (reference sequence). CDR3 sequence: CASSLQGSNGYTF. CDR3 DNA sequence: TGTGCCAGTAGTCTACAGGGGAGCAATGGCTACACCTTC.

This clone was seen more than once but under ten times. V usage is TRBV5-4 and J usage is TRBJ2-3; D unclear. Deletions cut 4 bases from V and 6 bases from J, with 15 bases between. Germline V gene lookup returns CDR1 SGHNT and CDR2 YYREEE (reference sequence). This CDR3 spans 14 amino acids. The CDR3 sequence: CASSSTYGGDTQYF. In nucleotides, the CDR3 is TGTGCCAGCAGCAGTACCTACGGTGGGGATACGCAGTATTTT.

This clone was seen at least ten times. The genes are TRBV20-1 and TRBJ2-3; no definite D call. V was cut by 3 bases and J by 2 bases, with 3 bases left in between. The CDR3 runs 11 residues. Germline CDR1 is DFQATT and CDR2 is SNEGSKA (reference sequence). The CDR3 nucleotides read TGCAGTGCTAGTAACACAGATACGCAGTATTTT. Translating gives CSASNTDTQYF.

This clone is termed medium-sized. J is TRBJ1-3 and V is TRBV12-3 or TRBV12-4, with 7 positions matching TRBD1. The CDR3 is 16 amino acids. V dropped 5 bases and J dropped 4; count of bases not matched to a gene: 11. In DNA, the CDR3 is TGTGCCAGCAGTCCGGGTTTAGGCAGGGGGGGAAACACCATATATTTT. Encoded protein: CASSPGLGRGGNTIYF.

This clone was picked up many times. Other DNA sequences within the sample encode an identical CDR3. The genes are TRBV30 and TRBJ1-1; D unclear. The CDR3 covers 11 residues. Germline V gene data show CDR1 as GTSNPN and CDR2 as SVGIG (reference sequence). V was shortened by 5 bases and J by 0 bases, with 4 bases between the two germline ends. As DNA, the CDR3 is TGTGCCTGGGTTTTGAACACTGAAGCTTTCTTT. Residues: CAWVLNTEAFF.

The chain recombines TRBV20-1 with TRBJ2-7, with no clear D. This CDR3 is 13 amino acids long. CDR1 and CDR2 (germline): DFQATT, SNEGSKA (reference sequence). With 8 bases removed from V and 2 bases from J, the gap between germline ends came to 16 bases. DNA for the CDR3: TGCAGTTCACCCGCCCGAGATACCTACGAGCAGTACTTC. Amino acid sequence: CSSPARDTYEQYF.

In nucleotides, the CDR3 is TGTGCCAGCACGGACGGCACTTTAGCCAAAAACATTCAGTACTTC. Translation gives CASTDGTLAKNIQYF. The rearrangement joins TRBV6-1 to TRBJ2-4; no definite D call. The CDR3 extends over 15 amino acids. Germline-derived CDR1 and CDR2 are MNHNS and SASEGT. The V and J ends lost 7 bases and 0 bases respectively, with 13 bases between them.

This clone was picked up many times. The chain is built from TRBV7-9 and TRBJ2-2; D gene uncertain. V was trimmed by 2 bases and J by 0 bases, leaving 7 bases between them. Germline assignment: CDR1 SEHNR and CDR2 FQNEAQ (reference sequence). There are 15 residues in the CDR3. DNA of the CDR3: TGTGCCAGCAGCTTATACAGTACGAACACCGGGGAGCTGTTTTTT. Amino acid sequence: CASSLYSTNTGELFF.